This T cell receptor beta chain was retrieved from a study of cytomegalovirus exposure and HLA in healthy donors. Study overall: A later analysis reported the same platform for the 100 to 150 validation repertoires and the 666 first-cohort repertoires. Study findings and constraints: Confirmation in vitro established that a few CMV-associated chains were specific for CMV antigens. Investigators reported 150 to 200 TCR beta chains as tied to cytomegalovirus.

Assay used: immunoSEQ multiplex PCR; TCRdb lists only in-frame clones, some missing. The profile shows 100,000 to 150,000 clones, 90% to 95% of them singletons. CDR3 length equals 17 residues. To note about this clone: The antigen is unknown.

The validation cohort, a group of roughly 120 subjects, included the donors and was separate from the approximately 700-subject first cohort. Sequenced input: PBMCs. The chain joins TRBV21-1 to TRBJ2-7; the table calls TRBD2, which could not be checked here. TRBV21-1 is designated a pseudogene. The receptor was derived from a woman aged 18-29 years in good health and CMV-seronegative. CDR3 sequence reads: CASSPLNSGRSSYEQYF. CDR3 coding DNA: TGTGCCAGCAGTCCCCTGAATAGCGGGAGAAGCTCCTACGAGCAGTACTTC.